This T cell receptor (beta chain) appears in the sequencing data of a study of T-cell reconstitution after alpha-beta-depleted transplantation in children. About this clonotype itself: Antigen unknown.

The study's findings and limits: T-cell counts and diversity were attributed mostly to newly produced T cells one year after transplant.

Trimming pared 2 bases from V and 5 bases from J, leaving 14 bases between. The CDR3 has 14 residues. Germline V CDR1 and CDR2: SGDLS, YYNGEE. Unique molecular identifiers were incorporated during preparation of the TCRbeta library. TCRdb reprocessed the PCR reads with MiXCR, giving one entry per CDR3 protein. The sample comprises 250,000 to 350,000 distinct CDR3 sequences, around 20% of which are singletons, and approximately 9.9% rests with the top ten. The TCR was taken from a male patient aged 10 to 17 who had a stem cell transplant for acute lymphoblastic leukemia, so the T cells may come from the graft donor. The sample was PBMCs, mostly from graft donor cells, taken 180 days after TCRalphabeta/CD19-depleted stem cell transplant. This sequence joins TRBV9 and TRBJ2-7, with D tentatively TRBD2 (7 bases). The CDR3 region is CASSVEWGGDEQYF. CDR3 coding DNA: TGTGCCAGCAGCGTGGAATGGGGGGGCGACGAGCAGTACTTC.